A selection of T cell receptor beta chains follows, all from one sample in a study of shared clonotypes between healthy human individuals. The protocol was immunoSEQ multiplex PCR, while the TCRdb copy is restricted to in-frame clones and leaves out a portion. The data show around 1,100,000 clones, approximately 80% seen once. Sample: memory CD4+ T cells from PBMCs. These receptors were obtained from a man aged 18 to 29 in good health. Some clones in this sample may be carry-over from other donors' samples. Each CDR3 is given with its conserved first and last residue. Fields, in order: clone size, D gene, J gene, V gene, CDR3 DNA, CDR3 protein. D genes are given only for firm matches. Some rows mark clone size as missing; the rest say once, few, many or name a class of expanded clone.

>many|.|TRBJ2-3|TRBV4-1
TGCGCCAGCAGCCACGGAGGGAACCCAGATACGCAGTATTTT
CASSHGGNPDTQYF
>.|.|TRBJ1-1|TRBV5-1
TGCGCCAGCAGCCAAGGACCGACGAACACTGAAGCTTTCTTT
CASSQGPTNTEAFF
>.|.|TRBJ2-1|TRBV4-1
TGCGCCAGCAGCCCCGGTCCTTGGGATGAGCAGTTCTTC
CASSPGPWDEQFF
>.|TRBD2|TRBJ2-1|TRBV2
TGTGCCAGCAGTTGGACTAGCGGGAGGTATGAGCAGTTCTTC
CASSWTSGRYEQFF
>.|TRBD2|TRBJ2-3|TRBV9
TGTGCCAGCAGCGCGAGGGGAGGGAGGGCCATGGGAGATACGCAGTATTTT
CASSARGGRAMGDTQYF
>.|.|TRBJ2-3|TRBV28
TGTGCCAGCAGAGCCACCGGGGGAAGCACAGATACGCAGTATTTT
CASRATGGSTDTQYF
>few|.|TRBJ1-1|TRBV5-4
TGTGCCAGCAGCTTACAGGGCACTGAAGCTTTCTTT
CASSLQGTEAFF
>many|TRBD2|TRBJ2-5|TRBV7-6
TGTGCCAGCAGCTGGGGGGCTAGCGGGAGAGAAGAGACCCAGTACTTC
CASSWGASGREETQYF
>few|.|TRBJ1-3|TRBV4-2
TGTGCCAGCAGCCAAGCGGCAGTTAGTGGAAACACCATATATTTT
CASSQAAVSGNTIYF
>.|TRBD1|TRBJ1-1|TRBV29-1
TGCAGCGCCAGGGACAGGGGGCGCGGGAACACTGAAGCTTTCTTT
CSARDRGRGNTEAFF
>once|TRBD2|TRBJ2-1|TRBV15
TGTGCCACCAGCAGAACCTCCGCCGGGAGGGCCCGTAATGAGCAGTTCTTC
CATSRTSAGRARNEQFF
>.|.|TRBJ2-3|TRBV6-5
TGTGCCAGCAGCCTCCCCAGAAGTGGCACAGATACGCAGTATTTT
CASSLPRSGTDTQYF
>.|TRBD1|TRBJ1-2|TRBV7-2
TGTGCCAGCCACTTGGGACAGGGGTGGAATGGCTACACCTTC
CASHLGQGWNGYTF
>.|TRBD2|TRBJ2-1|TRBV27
TGTGCCAGCAGTTTGTTAGCGGGGAGGGCCTACAATGAGCAGTTCTTC
CASSLLAGRAYNEQFF
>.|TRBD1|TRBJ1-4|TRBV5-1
TGCGCCAGCCAGGCGGGGTACAGGGGGAATGAAAAACTGTTTTTT
CASQAGYRGNEKLFF
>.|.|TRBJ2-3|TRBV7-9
TGTGCCAGCACCCCCCGAGGGGCAGGGGTATCGGATACGCAGTATTTT
CASTPRGAGVSDTQYF
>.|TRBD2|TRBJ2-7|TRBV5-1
TGCGCCAGCAGCCCGGGACTAGCGGGAGGCTACGAGCAGTACTTC
CASSPGLAGGYEQYF